The sequence of this T cell receptor beta chain was determined in a study of T cell changes during pregnancy in multiple sclerosis. Sequencing used immunoSEQ multiplex PCR; TCRdb keeps in-frame clones, though not all of them. The sample records tens of thousands of clones, over 90% being singletons. Germline CDR1 and CDR2: GTSNPN and SVGIG (reference sequence). J lost 10 bases, V lost 3 bases, and 12 bases had no gene match. There are 14 residues in the CDR3. This chain uses TRBV30 with TRBJ1-5; 7 nucleotides agree with TRBD1. The specimen comprised CD4+ T cells from peripheral blood mononuclear cells, sampled after pregnancy. This sequence originates from a female donor in good health, enrolled as a control in a pregnancy study. CDR3 in amino acids: CAWSYQTGRLPQHF. The CDR3 region has the DNA TGTGCCTGGAGCTATCAGACAGGGCGACTCCCCCAGCATTTT. The entire variable domain, with the rest obtained from reference TRBV30 and TRBJ1-5, is as follows: SQTIHQWPATLVQPVGSPLSLECTVEGTSNPNLYWYRQAAGRGLQLLFYSVGIGQISSEVPQNLSASRPQDRQFILSSKKLLLSDSGFYLCAWSYQTGRLPQHFGDGTRLSIL.